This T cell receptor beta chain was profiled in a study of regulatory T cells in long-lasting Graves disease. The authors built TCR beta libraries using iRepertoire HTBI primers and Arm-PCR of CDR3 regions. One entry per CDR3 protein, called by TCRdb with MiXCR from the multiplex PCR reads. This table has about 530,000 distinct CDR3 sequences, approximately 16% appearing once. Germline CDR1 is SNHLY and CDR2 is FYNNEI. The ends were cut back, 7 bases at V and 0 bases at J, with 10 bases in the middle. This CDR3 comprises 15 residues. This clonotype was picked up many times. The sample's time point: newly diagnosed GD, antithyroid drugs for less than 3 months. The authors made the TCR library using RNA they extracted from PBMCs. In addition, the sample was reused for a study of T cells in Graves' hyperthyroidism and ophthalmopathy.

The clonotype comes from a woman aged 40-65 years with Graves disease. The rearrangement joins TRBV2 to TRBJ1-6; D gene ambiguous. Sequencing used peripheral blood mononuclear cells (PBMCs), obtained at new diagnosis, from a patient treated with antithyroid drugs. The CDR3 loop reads CASKLSDSYNSPLHF. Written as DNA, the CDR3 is TGTGCCAGCAAGCTTAGCGACTCCTATAATTCACCCCTCCACTTT.